This T cell receptor (beta chain) is from a study of blood T cell repertoires in COVID-19. The V end lost 1 base, the J end lost 1 base, and 11 bases lay between the germline ends. The CDR3 runs 16 residues. Germline loops: CDR1 SGHDT, CDR2 YYEEEE. Original methodology: From reference gene primer amplification, estimates of nucleated cell counts were derived. The data were produced by immunoSEQ multiplex PCR, yet TCRdb's version contains in-frame clones alone and is incomplete. The DNA gave D and trimming, while V, J and clone size come from that table. This table has roughly 330,000 clones, about 90% appearing once. Participant-reported clinical history was the basis for cohort assignment. Recovery among Cohort 3 donors was established by two negative PCRs, clearance, or symptom resolution.

This sequence originates from a woman under 40 who had recovered from COVID-19. Sample: PBMCs or T cells enriched from blood (not recorded which). J is TRBJ2-2 and V is TRBV5-6, with D maybe TRBD1 (5 bases). CDR3 coding DNA: TGTGCCAGCAGCTTGCAGGGTCCTTTGAACACCGGGGAGCTGTTTTTT. It encodes CASSLQGPLNTGELFF.